This T cell receptor (beta chain) emerged from a study of T cell clones after liver transplantation. Study background: TCRbeta sequencing after a pre-transplant mixed lymphocyte reaction identified graft-donor-reactive clones, later tracked in post-transplant blood. HCV positivity affected three of eight recipients; the rest lacked autoimmune or viral indications. Standard immunosuppression, with no induction, continued until 12-24 months after transplant. Study-wide results and limits: Graft donor-reactive T cells possibly entered the graft instead of undergoing deletion.

The CDR3 is made up of 17 amino acids. Trimming at V came to 6 bases and at J to 8 bases, leaving 16 bases not matched to a gene. Germline-derived CDR1 and CDR2 are MDHEN and SYDVKM. To note about this clone: Its antigen is unknown.

TCRdb keeps only in-frame clones here, not all; method: immunoSEQ multiplex PCR. The data show 45,000 to 60,000 clones, 70% to 80% seen once. V and J are TRBV28 and TRBJ1-2; 12 bases are a match to TRBD1. This specimen was CD4+ T cells from blood, taken at the approximately 15-month timepoint. This TCR was recovered from a human patient who received a liver transplant. Some T cells may arise from the graft donor. In DNA, the CDR3 is TGTGCCAGCAGCCGTGATGGGACAGGGGGCGCGACGGGGGGCTACACCTTC. Translating it yields CASSRDGTGGATGGYTF.